This is a list of T cell receptor beta chains from one sample in a study of technical replicates of blood from a handful of donors. TCRdb's table, derived via immunoSEQ multiplex PCR, lists solely in-frame clones and lacks some. The sample shows under 85,000 clones, around 90% of them seen only once. Sequencing input: T cells isolated from PBMCs. The receptors come from a human donor in good health. Both conserved end residues are part of each CDR3. D genes are given only for firm matches. The size of a clone is reported for some rows only, either as once, few or many, or as a class for expanded clones.

D gene: .
V gene: TRBV7-2
clone size: .
J gene: TRBJ2-7
CDR3 protein: CASSLELTGREQYF
CDR3 DNA: TGTGCCAGCAGCTTAGAGCTCACAGGGCGGGAGCAGTACTTC

D gene: .
V gene: TRBV6-6
clone size: .
J gene: TRBJ1-5
CDR3 protein: CASSYPPGRNQPQHF
CDR3 DNA: TGTGCCAGCAGTTACCCTCCGGGTCGAAATCAGCCCCAGCATTTT

D gene: TRBD1
V gene: TRBV29-1
clone size: .
J gene: TRBJ1-2
CDR3 protein: CSVTLGTGGTSGYTF
CDR3 DNA: TGCAGCGTTACTCTGGGGACAGGGGGCACGAGTGGCTACACCTTC

D gene: .
V gene: TRBV6-1
clone size: .
J gene: TRBJ2-1
CDR3 protein: CASTGDVDNEQFF
CDR3 DNA: TGTGCCAGCACGGGGGACGTCGACAATGAGCAGTTCTTC

D gene: TRBD2
V gene: TRBV4-3
clone size: .
J gene: TRBJ2-2
CDR3 protein: CASSQKLGTSGRASGELFF
CDR3 DNA: TGCGCCAGCAGCCAAAAGCTCGGGACTAGCGGGAGGGCGTCCGGGGAGCTGTTTTTT

D gene: .
V gene: TRBV5-1
clone size: .
J gene: TRBJ1-4
CDR3 protein: CASSLDQGMSGTPLNEKLFF
CDR3 DNA: TGCGCCAGCAGCTTGGATCAGGGGATGTCTGGCACTCCCCTTAATGAAAAACTGTTTTTT

D gene: .
V gene: TRBV7-3
clone size: .
J gene: TRBJ1-1
CDR3 protein: CASSLMATSNTEAFF
CDR3 DNA: TGTGCCAGCAGCTTAATGGCCACCTCGAACACTGAAGCTTTCTTT

D gene: .
V gene: TRBV9
clone size: .
J gene: TRBJ2-7
CDR3 protein: CASSVGSGGREQYF
CDR3 DNA: TGTGCCAGCAGCGTGGGTTCGGGGGGCCGCGAGCAGTACTTC

D gene: TRBD1
V gene: TRBV4-1
clone size: .
J gene: TRBJ2-5
CDR3 protein: CASSQTTGDETQYF
CDR3 DNA: TGCGCCAGCAGCCAGACGACAGGGGATGAGACCCAGTACTTC

D gene: TRBD1
V gene: TRBV29-1
clone size: .
J gene: TRBJ1-2
CDR3 protein: CSVDTLGGQGFQGYTF
CDR3 DNA: TGCAGCGTTGATACGTTAGGGGGACAGGGGTTTCAAGGCTACACCTTC

D gene: .
V gene: TRBV27
clone size: once
J gene: TRBJ2-7
CDR3 protein: CASSLSPANYEQYF
CDR3 DNA: TGTGCCAGCAGTTTATCCCCAGCGAACTACGAGCAGTACTTC